This section outlines one TCR beta chain sequence together with its context. The antigen is not known. The sample belongs to a study of OX40 agonist ivuxolimab in advanced cancers. Study background: Those treated in dose escalation had hepatocellular carcinoma, melanoma, renal cell cancer or head and neck cancer. Study-wide findings and caveats: Low normalized clonal expansion also occurred in some nonresponding patients.

The CDR3 is 15 residues long. Germline assignment: CDR1 MDHEN and CDR2 SYDVKM. With 3 bases removed from V and 0 bases from J, the gap between germline ends came to 10 bases. Sequencing used immunoSEQ multiplex PCR; TCRdb keeps in-frame clones, though not all of them. The sample comprises tens of thousands of clones, more than 85% of which are singletons, and about 18% rests with the top ten. The sequence derives from an adult with an advanced solid tumor such as melanoma, head and neck, liver or kidney cancer. The V gene is TRBV28, the J gene TRBJ2-3; D is uncertain. The sample consisted of CD4+ or CD8+ T cells sorted from blood, taken in a trial of the OX40 agonist ivuxolimab. The chain's CDR3 is CASSFVWASTDTQYF. CDR3 in DNA: TGTGCCAGCAGTTTCGTTTGGGCTAGCACAGATACGCAGTATTTT.